One and the same sample provided the 27 T cell receptor beta chains below, sequenced in a study of T cells after yellow fever vaccination. Via MiXCR, TCRdb re-called the 5' RACE reads, giving one row per CDR3 protein. This sample has some 350,000 distinct CDR3 sequences, with approximately 10% found just once. The specimen comprised PBMCs, sampled on the day of the first yellow fever vaccination. The receptors derive from a man in his late teens or twenties who received the YFV17D yellow fever vaccine.

This clonotype was observed a few times. The J gene is TRBJ2-7, the V gene TRBV7-9, with D perhaps matching TRBD2 (6 bases). This CDR3 is built from 15 residues. V shed 3 bases and J shed 3 bases, with 15 bases lying between them. Germline CDR1 SEHNR, CDR2 FQNEAQ (reference sequence). CDR3 coding DNA: TGTGCCAGCAGCTTTCCGGGGGACGGCTACTACGAGCAGTACTTC. Translated: CASSFPGDGYYEQYF.

Written as DNA, the CDR3 is TGTGCCAGCAGCGGACGTGACAGGGGGCAAGAGACCCAGTACTTC. Protein product: CASSGRDRGQETQYF. The chain uses TRBV5-5 and TRBJ2-5; 9 bases line up with TRBD1. The V segment lost 4 bases and the J segment 2 bases; nucleotides outside the gene matches: 6. The CDR3 runs to 15 residues. Germline CDR1 is SGHKS and CDR2 is YYEKEE (reference sequence).

The table lists this clonotype with a few counts. V gene TRBV7-8 combines with J gene TRBJ2-7; the D is unclear. Germline V gene sequence: CDR1 SGHVS, CDR2 FQNEAQ. The CDR3 has 11 amino acids. Deletions cut 5 bases from V and 4 bases from J, with 6 bases between. The CDR3 bases are TGTGCCAGCAGCCCCCTTTACGAGCAGTACGTC. It codes for CASSPLYEQYV.

This clonotype was observed many times. The rearrangement links TRBV4-1 to TRBJ2-4; TRBD1 agrees at 7 bases. This CDR3 spans 17 amino acids. The trim removed 1 base at V and 3 bases at J, leaving 9 bases unmatched. CDR1 is MGHRA, CDR2 YSYEKL, per germline. The CDR3 here is CASSQGPAGGDKNIQYF. The DNA of the CDR3 is TGCGCCAGCAGCCAAGGGCCCGCAGGGGGAGACAAAAACATTCAGTACTTC.

This clonotype was counted a few times. The rearrangement joins TRBV7-8 to TRBJ1-1; D gene unclear. The CDR3 covers 16 residues. The germline V gene has CDR1 SGHVS and CDR2 FQNEAQ. The ends were cut back, 2 bases at V and 1 base at J, with 14 bases in the middle. This CDR3 is CASSLMQRRANTEAFF. CDR3 nucleotide sequence: TGTGCCAGCAGCTTAATGCAGAGGCGGGCGAACACTGAAGCTTTCTTT.

This clonotype was counted between two and nine times. The rearrangement joins TRBV7-8 to TRBJ2-5; 7 bases are shared with TRBD2. In germline, CDR1 is SGHVS, CDR2 FQNEAQ. V dropped 5 bases and J dropped 1; count of bases not matched to a gene: 7. This CDR3 is built from 15 residues. In DNA form, the CDR3 reads TGTGCCAGCAGCACACGGACGGGGGGCCAAGAGACCCAGTACTTC. Its protein product is CASSTRTGGQETQYF.

This clonotype has just a few counts. The rearrangement links TRBV29-1 to TRBJ2-5; tentatively, D is TRBD1 or TRBD2 (6 bases each). This CDR3 has 16 residues. The germline V and J ends were trimmed by 3 bases and 0 bases, with 17 bases remaining between them. The germline gives CDR1 SQVTM, CDR2 ANQGSEA. In DNA form, the CDR3 reads TGCAGCGTTGATGGTCCGGGGGCACGTTACCAAGAGACCCAGTACTTC. It yields the protein CSVDGPGARYQETQYF.

The table lists this clonotype with a few counts. V gene TRBV7-8 combines with J gene TRBJ2-3, with TRBD2 identical over 11 bases. Germline CDR1 reads SGHVS; CDR2 reads FQNEAQ. The CDR3 is 15 residues long. V lost 6 bases and J lost 4; bases outside the gene matches: 6. CDR3 sequence (DNA): TGTGCCAGCAGACGTACTAGCGGGGGTTCAGATACGCAGTATTTT. This sequence encodes CASRRTSGGSDTQYF.

The gene calls are TRBV13 and TRBJ2-5; D might be TRBD1 or TRBD2, each matching 6 bases. The CDR3 loop spans 22 amino acids. The V and J ends lost 3 bases and 0 bases respectively, with 32 bases between them. Germline lookup yields CDR1 PRHDT and CDR2 FYEKMQ (reference sequence). The CDR3 spells CASSFFWWMEGLGGRDQETQYF. The DNA of the CDR3 is TGTGCCAGCAGCTTCTTTTGGTGGATGGAGGGGCTCGGGGGCCGTGACCAAGAGACCCAGTACTTC.

The chain recombines TRBV7-9 with TRBJ1-1; no firm D call. Germline assignment: CDR1 SEHNR and CDR2 FQNEAQ (reference sequence). V was shortened by 5 bases and J by 8 bases, with 15 bases between the two germline ends. The CDR3 is 13 amino acids. For the CDR3, the DNA is TGTGCCAGCAGCCGACCTTATCCCTCCGAAGCTTTCTTT. This codes for CASSRPYPSEAFF.

This clonotype has just a few counts. The chain is built from TRBV9 and TRBJ1-1, with D hard to call. The germline V gene encodes CDR1 SGDLS and CDR2 YYNGEE. Between the trimmed V and J ends, which lost 3 bases and 8 bases, there was a span of 20 bases. CDR3 length equals 15 residues. CDR3 nucleotides: TGTGCCAGCAGCGCCGGTCGGATAGCGGGTTTCGAAGCTTTCTTT. Translating it yields CASSAGRIAGFEAFF.

This clonotype was seen a few times. The J gene is TRBJ2-7, the V gene TRBV7-8; D gene uncertain. Germline V CDR1 and CDR2: SGHVS, FQNEAQ. This CDR3 has 12 residues. With 3 bases removed from V and 0 bases from J, the gap between germline ends came to 3 bases. DNA for the CDR3: TGTGCCAGCAGCTTTAACTCCTACGAGCAGTACTTC. As protein: CASSFNSYEQYF.

This chain uses TRBV5-1 with TRBJ2-7; D gene uncertain. Germline CDR1 SGHRS, CDR2 YFSETQ. The CDR3 contains 11 residues. The V and J ends lost 0 bases and 9 bases respectively, with 7 bases between them. The CDR3 reads CASSLGVGQYF. The CDR3 DNA follows: TGCGCCAGCAGCTTGGGAGTTGGGCAGTACTTC.

A remark on this clonotype: Sequence at one end of the junction differs from germline and may be a read error. The rearrangement links TRBV7-7 to TRBJ2-6; weak D call: TRBD2 (5 bases). Germline loops: CDR1 SSHAT, CDR2 FNYEAQ (reference sequence). The length of the CDR3 is 15 residues. CDR3 sequence reads: CASSAGPSGANVLTF. The DNA for the CDR3 is TGTGCTAGCAGCGCGGGCCCCTCCGGGGCCAACGTCCTGACTTTC.

This clonotype was recorded many times. V is TRBV4-1 and J is TRBJ1-5; a possible D gene is TRBD1 (6 bases). This CDR3 contains 14 residues. Between the trimmed V and J ends, which lost 4 bases and 2 bases, there was a span of 9 bases. Germline-derived CDR1 and CDR2 are MGHRA and YSYEKL. In DNA form, the CDR3 reads TGCGCCAGCAGCCCCCGACAGGGCAATCAGCCCCAGCATTTT. Residues: CASSPRQGNQPQHF.

The table lists this clonotype with a few counts. V and J are TRBV5-4 and TRBJ1-1; no clear D gene. This CDR3 region has 16 residues. Germline CDR1 SGHNT, CDR2 YYREEE (reference sequence). Trimming took off 0 bases at V and 1 base at J, with 13 bases between the two ends. The CDR3 is CASSLASSQANTEAFF. In nucleotides, the CDR3 is TGTGCCAGCAGCTTGGCATCGTCGCAGGCGAACACTGAAGCTTTCTTT. Combining the CDR3 with reference TRBV5-4 and TRBJ1-1 gives the whole variable domain ETGVTQSPTHLIKTRGQQVTLRCSSQSGHNTVSWYQQALGQGPQFIFQYYREEENGRGNFPPRFSGLQFPNYSSELNVNALELDDSALYLCASSLASSQANTEAFFGQGTRLTVV.

The chain joins TRBV10-3 to TRBJ2-7; 8 bases line up with TRBD1. CDR3 length: 13 residues. Germline assignment: CDR1 ENHRY and CDR2 SYGVKD. The junction had 5 bases not matched to a gene; V was cut back by 4 bases and J by 6 bases. The CDR3 region is CAISVTQGGEQYV. For the CDR3, the DNA is TGTGCCATCAGTGTAACACAGGGGGGCGAGCAGTACGTC.

This clonotype came up many times. The chain links TRBV29-1 to TRBJ2-1; no definite D call. This CDR3 spans 12 amino acids. The germline CDR1 and CDR2 sequences are SQVTM and ANQGSEA. With 4 bases removed from V and 4 bases from J, the gap between germline ends came to 8 bases. The CDR3 region has the DNA TGCAGCGTTGGCAGGCGGTACAATGAGCAGTTCTTC. Its translation is CSVGRRYNEQFF.

On this clonotype: At one boundary the junction diverges from the germline segment, which might be a read error. The J gene is TRBJ2-7, the V gene TRBV11-2; D possibly corresponds to TRBD2 (5 bases). The CDR3 sequence is 15 residues long. Germline V gives CDR1 SGHAT, CDR2 FQNNGV. CDR3 coding DNA: TGTGCCGGCAGCCAGTTAATAGGACGGGAAGACGAGCAGTACTTC. It yields the protein CAGSQLIGREDEQYF. Full variable domain (remainder filled in from reference TRBV11-2 and TRBJ2-7): EAGVAQSPRYKIIEKRQSVAFWCNPISGHATLYWYQQILGQGPKLLIQFQNNGVVDDSQLPKDRFSAERLKGVDSTLKIQPAKLEDSAVYLCAGSQLIGREDEQYFGPGTRLTVT.

This clonotype was found a few times. The chain links TRBV7-6 to TRBJ2-1; 10 nucleotides agree with TRBD1. Germline V gene data show CDR1 as SGHVS and CDR2 as FNYEAQ. The junction had 10 bases not matched to a gene; V was cut back by 5 bases and J by 0 bases. This CDR3 has 18 residues. The CDR3 region has the DNA TGTGCCAGCAGCCCGACAGGGGGCGGGTCCGCCTCCTACAATGAGCAGTTCTTC. As protein: CASSPTGGGSASYNEQFF.

This sequence joins TRBV19 and TRBJ1-5; D is unresolved. The CDR3 has 15 residues. V lost 3 bases and J 4 bases, leaving 13 bases between the germline ends. CDR1 is LNHDA and CDR2 is SQIVND in the germline V gene (reference sequence). CDR3 amino acids: CASSMPSVGNQPQHF. CDR3 DNA: TGTGCCAGTAGTATGCCAAGCGTGGGGAATCAGCCCCAGCATTTT.

This clonotype was detected ten times or more. The chain links TRBV11-2 to TRBJ1-1; D is unresolved. The CDR3 totals 12 residues. Between the trimmed V and J ends, which lost 3 bases and 5 bases, there was a span of 7 bases. Germline V gives CDR1 SGHAT, CDR2 FQNNGV. The CDR3 here is CASSFRGTEAFF. The CDR3 region has the DNA TGTGCCAGCAGCTTTCGGGGAACTGAAGCTTTCTTT. Full variable domain (rest looked up from reference TRBV11-2 and TRBJ1-1): EAGVAQSPRYKIIEKRQSVAFWCNPISGHATLYWYQQILGQGPKLLIQFQNNGVVDDSQLPKDRFSAERLKGVDSTLKIQPAKLEDSAVYLCASSFRGTEAFFGQGTRLTVV.

The J gene is TRBJ2-2, the V gene TRBV6-5; unclear D gene. V lost 2 bases to trimming and J lost 0 bases, with 7 bases between them. This CDR3 comprises 15 residues. Germline CDR1 is MNHEY and CDR2 is SVGAGI. The CDR3 is CASSYRAANTGELFF. Written as DNA, the CDR3 is TGTGCCAGCAGTTACAGGGCAGCGAACACCGGGGAGCTGTTTTTT.

This clonotype was seen more than once but under ten times. V usage is TRBV5-4 and J usage is TRBJ1-6, with TRBD1 matching 11 bases. Trimming removed 1 base from V and 9 bases from J; junction bases left unmatched: 3. The length of the CDR3 is 15 residues. Germline CDR1 and CDR2: SGHNT and YYREEE (reference sequence). For the CDR3, the DNA is TGTGCCAGCAGCTTGATCGGGACAGGGGGTTCACCCCTCCACTTT. It is translated as CASSLIGTGGSPLHF.

Here the CDR3 DNA reads TGCAGCGTTTACGGACTAGCGGGGGCCAGCACAGATACGCAGTATTTT. Amino acids: CSVYGLAGASTDTQYF. The rearrangement links TRBV29-1 to TRBJ2-3, with 13 bases aligning to TRBD2. The germline V gene encodes CDR1 SQVTM and CDR2 ANQGSEA. The CDR3 covers 16 residues. Trimming cost V 5 bases and J 0 bases; bases outside gene matches: 5.

The rearrangement uses TRBV10-3 and TRBJ2-3, with 9 bases identical to TRBD2. The CDR3 is 16 residues long. The ends lost 0 bases at V and 2 bases at J; junction bases unmatched: 3. Germline V gives CDR1 ENHRY, CDR2 SYGVKD. CDR3 region: CAISESASGDTDTQYF. The CDR3 bases are TGTGCCATCAGTGAGTCCGCTAGCGGGGACACAGATACGCAGTATTTT.

This clonotype was seen a handful of times. The chain combines TRBV7-9 with TRBJ1-1; D unclear. Trimming took 6 bases from V and 3 from J, leaving 14 bases between them. CDR3 length equals 14 residues. Germline lookup yields CDR1 SEHNR and CDR2 FQNEAQ (reference sequence). The CDR3 coding sequence is TGTGCCAGCAGTCCGAGATGGGAGGACACTGAAGCTTTCTTT. Amino acid sequence: CASSPRWEDTEAFF.